The clone carrying this TCR beta chain was recorded a few times. The data were obtained in a study of blood T cells in healthy people across ages. Then a second PCR, running roughly 6 to 12 cycles, was carried out with a sample-barcoded 5' primer and a J-beta primer mix. TCRdb re-called the 5' RACE reads with MiXCR, one entry per CDR3 protein. Among roughly 1,800,000 distinct CDR3 sequences listed, roughly 52% were seen once. Germline V gives CDR1 MDHEN, CDR2 SYDVKM. The CDR3 spans 14 residues. Trimming cost V 5 bases and J 1 base, with 12 bases left between them. This sequence originates from a middle-aged woman in good health. Sequenced material: blood. This chain joins TRBV28 and TRBJ2-7, with no clear D. The CDR3 nucleotides are TGTGCCAGCAGTCAGCAGGACGGATCCTACGAGCAGTACTTC. Translating it yields CASSQQDGSYEQYF.